This T cell receptor (beta chain) comes out of a study of beta chain features in type 1 diabetes. Study-level results: Significant though moderate, a shortening of TCRB CDR3s appeared in all four CD4+ subsets of Type 1 diabetes patients.

This clone was detected only a few times. What it binds is unknown. As every portion of the isolated RNA was reverse transcribed, the sequencing read expressed TCRB transcripts. Profiled with immunoSEQ multiplex PCR; TCRdb holds only in-frame clones, not every one. The sample lists hundreds of thousands of clones, over 13% seen once, with approximately 0.042% in the top ten. The V gene lost 0 bases and the J gene lost 9 bases, with 19 bases spanning the gap. Germline V gene data show CDR1 as SGDLS and CDR2 as YYNGEE. The CDR3 extends over 16 amino acids. The source is a man between 18 and 35 years old with type 1 diabetes. The rearrangement joins TRBV9 to TRBJ2-1, with D uncertain. Sequenced input: naive CD4+ T cells from blood. The CDR3 here is CASSVEGLSGSSEQFF. CDR3 nucleotides: TGTGCCAGCAGCGTAGAAGGGTTGAGTGGTTCTAGTGAGCAGTTCTTC.